Listed here are 18 T cell receptor beta chains from one sample, sequenced in a study of blood T cell repertoires in COVID-19. Repertoires were generated with immunoSEQ multiplex PCR, while TCRdb's copy carries only in-frame clones and drops some. The repertoire holds 150,000 to 200,000 clones, with 65% to 80% as singletons. Input material: peripheral blood. Receptor source: a man aged 60 to 75 with acute or convalescent COVID-19.

The chain carries TRBV21-1 and TRBJ2-7; the listed D gene, TRBD1, was not tested against the DNA. TRBV21-1 is deemed a pseudogene. CDR3 length: 15 amino acids. The CDR3 DNA follows: TGTGCCAGCAGCAAAGTACCAGGGGCGAACTACGAGCAGTACTTC. Translation: CASSKVPGANYEQYF.

This clone has a single count. The chain joins TRBV7-3 to TRBJ2-1, with TRBD2 identical over 12 bases. V dropped 4 bases and J dropped 3; count of bases not matched to a gene: 7. CDR1 is SGHTA, CDR2 FQGTGA, per germline. The CDR3 is 17 amino acids. The chain's CDR3 is CASSSPTSGGVYNEQFF. In DNA form, the CDR3 reads TGTGCCAGCAGCTCTCCGACTAGCGGGGGAGTCTACAATGAGCAGTTCTTC.

The chain uses TRBV25-1 and TRBJ1-1, with 11 positions matching TRBD1. There are 13 residues in the CDR3. The J segment lost 3 bases and the V segment lost 8 bases, leaving 2 bases of the junction unmatched. The germline CDR1 and CDR2 sequences are MGHDK and SYGVNS. The CDR3 DNA is TGTGCCAGCCGGGACAGGGGGGACACTGAAGCTTTCTTT. Protein: CASRDRGDTEAFF.

This chain connects TRBV6-6 to TRBJ2-1, with 13 bases matching TRBD2. Trimming cost V 5 bases and J 2 bases; bases outside gene matches: 9. This CDR3 has 18 residues. Germline V lookup: CDR1 MNHNY, CDR2 SVGAGI (reference sequence). CDR3 coding DNA: TGTGCCAGCAGTCACGGGCCGGGACTAGCGGGGACCTACAATGAGCAGTTCTTC. It is translated as CASSHGPGLAGTYNEQFF.

V gene TRBV4-1 combines with J gene TRBJ2-5; 10 bases agree with TRBD1. This CDR3 comprises 17 residues. CDR1 MGHRA and CDR2 YSYEKL come from the germline V gene. Trimming took 0 bases from V and 3 from J; bases not matched to a gene: 7. The DNA of the CDR3 is TGCGCCAGCAGCCAAGATATTTGGGGGACAGGGGAAGAGACCCAGTACTTC. This translates into CASSQDIWGTGEETQYF.

The count of this clone is one. J is TRBJ2-5 and V is TRBV10-2; TRBD2 matches 8 bases. Germline V gene sequence: CDR1 WSHSY, CDR2 SAAADI. The length of the CDR3 is 14 residues. V lost 6 bases and J lost 5; bases outside the gene matches: 8. CDR3 sequence: CASRVAGPRETQYF. The CDR3 DNA reads TGCGCCAGCAGGGTAGCGGGGCCGCGGGAGACCCAGTACTTC.

CDR3 residues: CASSRSTGGRTDTQYF. CDR3 bases: TGTGCCAGCTCGCGCTCGACAGGGGGGAGGACAGATACGCAGTATTTT. The rearrangement uses TRBV18 and TRBJ2-3, with TRBD1 matching 9 bases. This CDR3 has 16 amino acids. V lost 6 bases and J lost 3; bases outside the gene matches: 10. CDR1 and CDR2 from the germline V gene are KGHSH and LQKENI.

V gene TRBV7-7 combines with J gene TRBJ2-2, with 8 bases matching TRBD1. After removal of 5 bases from V and 5 bases from J, the junction contained 7 bases not matched to a gene. Germline V gene lookup returns CDR1 SSHAT and CDR2 FNYEAQ (reference sequence). The CDR3 runs 15 residues. The CDR3 spells CASSPDGQGTGELFF. CDR3 DNA: TGTGCCAGCAGCCCGGACGGACAGGGTACCGGGGAGCTGTTTTTT.

The chain recombines TRBV11-2 with TRBJ1-1; D not resolved. The germline V and J ends were trimmed by 2 bases and 0 bases, with 10 bases remaining between them. Germline V CDR1 and CDR2: SGHAT, FQNNGV. The CDR3 is 15 residues long. The CDR3 loop is CASSLRGKMNTEAFF. Written as DNA, the CDR3 is TGTGCCAGCAGCTTACGGGGAAAAATGAACACTGAAGCTTTCTTT.

The chain combines TRBV6-6 with TRBJ2-7; the match to TRBD2 covers 7 bases. The junction had 2 bases not matched to a gene; V was cut back by 0 bases and J by 0 bases. Germline lookup yields CDR1 MNHNY and CDR2 SVGAGI (reference sequence). CDR3 length: 15 amino acids. The CDR3, as DNA: TGTGCCAGCAGTTACTCGGCGGGGGACTCCTACGAGCAGTACTTC. It encodes CASSYSAGDSYEQYF.

V gene TRBV30 combines with J gene TRBJ2-7, with no clear D. Trimming left V 0 bases short and J 2 bases short, with 11 bases between. Germline V gives CDR1 GTSNPN, CDR2 SVGIG (reference sequence). The CDR3 has 14 amino acids. CDR3 in amino acids: CAWSVMAATYEQYF. The CDR3 nucleotides are TGTGCCTGGAGTGTAATGGCGGCAACCTACGAGCAGTACTTC.

This clone was observed a few times. The V gene is TRBV9, the J gene TRBJ1-2, with 9 bases that match TRBD1. The CDR3 is 15 amino acids. The junction had 4 bases not matched to a gene; V was cut back by 0 bases and J by 4 bases. CDR1 and CDR2 (germline): SGDLS, YYNGEE. This CDR3 is CASSVGGQGLYGYTF. The DNA of the CDR3 is TGTGCCAGCAGCGTAGGGGGACAGGGCCTCTATGGCTACACCTTC. The whole variable domain, remainder taken from reference TRBV9 and TRBJ1-2, is DSGVTQTPKHLITATGQRVTLRCSPRSGDLSVYWYQQSLDQGLQFLIQYYNGEERAKGNILERFSAQQFPDLHSELNLSSLELGDSALYFCASSVGGQGLYGYTFGSGTRLTVV.

The chain employs TRBV3-1 (or the pseudogene TRBV3-2) and TRBJ1-3; D is unclear. The CDR3 spans 15 residues. Germline assignment: CDR1 LGHDT and CDR2 YNNKEL (reference sequence). V gave up 0 bases and J gave up 4 bases, with 10 bases separating them. CDR3 sequence (DNA): TGTGCCAGCAGCCAAGATTGGAGAGGGGGAAACACCATATATTTT. This gives the protein CASSQDWRGGNTIYF.

The chain employs TRBV7-3 and TRBJ2-1, with a possible D match to TRBD2 (5 bases). The CDR3 extends over 15 amino acids. Germline V gene lookup returns CDR1 SGHTA and CDR2 FQGTGA. V was trimmed by 5 bases and J by 0 bases, leaving 11 bases between them. This CDR3 is CASSPEGRSYNEQFF. As DNA, the CDR3 is TGTGCCAGCAGCCCCGAGGGCCGCTCCTACAATGAGCAGTTCTTC.

This rearrangement joins TRBV7-9 to TRBJ2-1; D is uncertain. The CDR3 sequence is 13 residues long. Germline V lookup: CDR1 SEHNR, CDR2 FQNEAQ (reference sequence). The V end was cut by 5 bases, the J end by 2 bases, with 7 bases between. Here the CDR3 reads CASSQIPYNEQFF. The CDR3 DNA is TGTGCCAGCAGCCAGATCCCCTACAATGAGCAGTTCTTC.

This chain connects TRBV30 to TRBJ2-3; 11 bases fit TRBD2. V trimming: 4 bases; J trimming: 4 bases; junction bases outside the gene matches: 4. Germline V gene data show CDR1 as GTSNPN and CDR2 as SVGIG (reference sequence). This CDR3 has 14 amino acids. CDR3 DNA sequence: TGTGCCTGGACGCCACTAGCGGGAGCAGATACGCAGTATTTT. Translation gives CAWTPLAGADTQYF.

This clone was counted only a few times. The chain joins TRBV19 to TRBJ2-7; 7 bases are shared with TRBD2. CDR1 LNHDA and CDR2 SQIVND come from the germline V gene (reference sequence). The CDR3 sequence is 14 residues long. Trimming took 4 bases from V and 2 from J; bases not matched to a gene: 5. The CDR3 sequence is CASSTTSEAYEQYF. In nucleotides, the CDR3 is TGTGCCAGTAGTACAACTAGCGAGGCCTACGAGCAGTACTTC.

The chain links TRBV12-5 to TRBJ1-3; D gene unclear. Per germline, CDR1 LGHNT and CDR2 FRNRAP. The V end lost 0 bases, the J end lost 0 bases, and 18 bases lay between the germline ends. The CDR3 extends over 19 amino acids. This CDR3 reads CASGLVLGSPGFSGNTIYF. The CDR3 DNA follows: TGTGCTAGTGGTTTGGTACTCGGGAGTCCAGGCTTCTCTGGAAACACCATATATTTT.